This record covers a single T cell receptor (beta chain). Trimming stripped 1 base from V and 7 bases from J, with 13 bases between. This CDR3 is built from 14 residues. CDR1 and CDR2 from the germline V gene are LGHDT and YNNKEL (reference sequence). This sample was included in a study of CD4 T cell repertoires in COVID-19. TCRdb keeps only in-frame clones here, not all; method: immunoSEQ multiplex PCR. The sample holds about 75,000 clones; 83% are singletons and the top ten take approximately 0.6%. Material: CD4+ T cells from peripheral blood, obtained after recovery from COVID-19. This chain connects TRBV3-1 (or the pseudogene TRBV3-2) to TRBJ1-1, with D possibly being TRBD1 (5 bases). This sequence was found in a human donor who had COVID-19. For the CDR3, the DNA is TGTGCCAGCAGCCAAGTGTACCGTGGGGGTGAAGCTTTCTTT. Encoded protein: CASSQVYRGGEAFF.